This entry is about one T cell receptor (beta chain). The sample belongs to a study of T and B cells in COVID-19 patients. At the level of the study: Blood was sampled from COVID-19 patients who were either actively infected or recovered. Most recovered patients had mild to moderate COVID-19 treated as outpatients.

Blood genomic DNA input for TRB amplification was roughly 230-550 ng. TRB rearrangements were amplified by multiplex PCR with BIOMED2 TRB-A/B primers. Each CDR3 protein gets one entry after TCRdb re-called the multiplex PCR reads with MiXCR. The sample includes about 4,100 distinct CDR3 sequences, under 30% of them seen just once. The sequence was obtained from a human donor with active COVID-19. Input material: blood.

In DNA form, the CDR3 reads TGTGCCAGCAGCTCAGAAGCAAATCCCTATGGCTACACCTTC. It is translated as CASSSEANPYGYTF. The V gene is TRBV27, the J gene TRBJ1-2; D is undetermined. V lost 6 bases and J 4 bases, leaving 15 bases between the germline ends. The CDR3 totals 14 residues. Germline-derived CDR1 and CDR2 are MNHEY and SMNVEV (reference sequence).